This record covers a single T cell receptor beta chain. This specimen comes from a study of blood T cell repertoires in COVID-19. Looking at the study overall: Samples came from the United States, Italy and Spain, spanning acute and convalescent COVID-19. The cDNA or gDNA used as material had been derived from T cells, B-cell-depleted T cells, or PBMCs.

V gave up 6 bases and J gave up 6 bases; unmatched junction bases: 14. CDR3 length equals 16 residues. The germline V gene has CDR1 MNHEY and CDR2 SVGEGT. Original analysis: Estimates of nucleated cell counts were drawn from the amplification of reference gene primers. Clones were read by immunoSEQ multiplex PCR, and TCRdb kept only the in-frame ones, dropping some. From that table come the V and J calls and clone size; the DNA was used to work out D and trimming. The data show some 74,000 clones, 65% to 85% seen once. The source is a woman in her fifties or sixties with acute or convalescent COVID-19. The sample taken for sequencing was peripheral blood. The chain combines TRBV6-2 or TRBV6-3 with TRBJ1-5, with 7 bases lining up with TRBD1. The CDR3 loop reads CASSGKTGKGSQPQHF. The CDR3 coding sequence is TGTGCCAGCAGCGGAAAGACAGGGAAAGGTAGTCAGCCCCAGCATTTT.